The 9 T cell receptor beta chains listed next were all sequenced from one sample in a study of somatic mutations in cytotoxic T cells in rheumatoid arthritis. This table comes from immunoSEQ multiplex PCR, and its TCRdb copy is limited to in-frame clones, with some not included. The sample records 15,000 or so clones, about 77% being singletons. What was sequenced was CD8+ T cells sorted from blood. These receptors were obtained from an adult with rheumatoid arthritis.

This rearrangement joins TRBV7-9 to TRBJ1-3; a possible D gene is TRBD1 (6 bases). CDR3 size: 16 residues. Germline V gives CDR1 SEHNR, CDR2 FQNEAQ (reference sequence). Trimming pared 1 base from V and 7 bases from J, leaving 17 bases between. The CDR3 is CASSLVVQGRRNTIYF. The CDR3 DNA reads TGTGCCAGCAGCTTAGTGGTCCAGGGGAGGAGGAACACCATATATTTT.

This chain joins TRBV27 and TRBJ1-6; D remains ambiguous. The V end was cut by 2 bases, the J end by 6 bases, with 5 bases between. The germline V gene encodes CDR1 MNHEY and CDR2 SMNVEV (reference sequence). The CDR3 totals 13 residues. CDR3 in amino acids: CASSLTPNSPLHF. The CDR3 nucleotides read TGTGCCAGCAGTTTAACACCTAATTCACCCCTCCACTTT.

The chain couples TRBV7-9 to TRBJ1-4; possibly TRBD1 for D (6 bases). Germline CDR1 reads SEHNR; CDR2 reads FQNEAQ (reference sequence). V lost 9 bases, J lost 5 bases, and 13 bases lay in between. The CDR3 contains 13 residues. The CDR3: CASRGADNEKLFF. The CDR3 DNA follows: TGTGCCAGTAGGGGGGCGGACAATGAAAAACTGTTTTTT.

V and J are TRBV6-1 and TRBJ1-2, with D unclear. Germline CDR1 is MNHNS and CDR2 is SASEGT. Trimming cost V 4 bases and J 6 bases, with 21 bases left between them. The CDR3 extends over 16 amino acids. In DNA form, the CDR3 reads TGTGCCAGCAGTGCCCCGCGTAGCGGGGTGAAACATGGCTACACCTTC. The encoded protein is CASSAPRSGVKHGYTF.

The chain uses TRBV19 and TRBJ1-2; D unclear. V shed 3 bases and J shed 4 bases, with 6 bases lying between them. This CDR3 contains 12 residues. Germline CDR1 is LNHDA and CDR2 is SQIVND (reference sequence). This CDR3 reads CASSISTYGYTF. The CDR3 coding sequence is TGTGCCAGTAGTATTTCGACCTATGGCTACACCTTC.

The V and J genes are TRBV9 and TRBJ1-1; the D is unclear. This CDR3 comprises 14 residues. Trimming pared 5 bases from V and 3 bases from J, leaving 14 bases between. Germline CDR1 and CDR2: SGDLS and YYNGEE. The CDR3 DNA follows: TGTGCCAGCAGTTCCGGGGAGACGGACACTGAAGCTTTCTTT. Its protein product is CASSSGETDTEAFF.

The chain uses TRBV7-6 and TRBJ2-5, with D hard to call. There are 16 residues in the CDR3. Between the trimmed V and J ends, which lost 4 bases and 1 base, there was a span of 16 bases. Per germline, CDR1 SGHVS and CDR2 FNYEAQ. CDR3 bases: TGTGCCAGCAGCTCGATCCTTCGGAACTTCCAAGAGACCCAGTACTTC. This sequence encodes CASSSILRNFQETQYF.

The chain has TRBV10-1 and TRBJ2-5; the D is unclear. V lost 3 bases, J lost 5 bases, and 13 bases lay in between. The CDR3 sequence is 14 residues long. Germline V gene lookup returns CDR1 WNHNN and CDR2 SYGVQD (reference sequence). CDR3 bases: TGCGCCAGCAGTGACCCCGGGTCGGAGGAGACCCAGTACTTC. The encoded protein is CASSDPGSEETQYF.

This sequence joins TRBV9 and TRBJ1-5, with D perhaps TRBD1 (6 bases). CDR1 is SGDLS and CDR2 is YYNGEE in the germline V gene. Trimming removed 3 bases from V and 2 bases from J, with 6 bases in between. This CDR3 has 13 amino acids. As DNA, the CDR3 is TGTGCCAGCAGCGCAGGGGGCAATCAGCCCCAGCATTTT. Protein product: CASSAGGNQPQHF.